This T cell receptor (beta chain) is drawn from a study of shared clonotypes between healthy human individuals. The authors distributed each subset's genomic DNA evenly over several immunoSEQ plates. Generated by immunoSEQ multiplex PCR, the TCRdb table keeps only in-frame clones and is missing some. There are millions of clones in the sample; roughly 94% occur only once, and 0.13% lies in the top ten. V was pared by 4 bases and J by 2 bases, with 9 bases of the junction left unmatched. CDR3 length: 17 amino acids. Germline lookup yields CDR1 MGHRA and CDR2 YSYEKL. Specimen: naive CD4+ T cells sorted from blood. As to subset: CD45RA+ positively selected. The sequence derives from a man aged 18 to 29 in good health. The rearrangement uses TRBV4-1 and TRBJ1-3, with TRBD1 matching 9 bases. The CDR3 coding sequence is TGCGCCAGCAGCCGGATGGGACAGGGCGGTCCTGGAAACACCATATATTTT. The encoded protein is CASSRMGQGGPGNTIYF.